Sequencing of this T cell receptor (beta chain) was carried out in a study of T-cell memory formation after mild COVID-19 (dated by TCRdb to about 2021). General notes on the study: TCR sequence clusters from the two donors were largely donor specific. Longitudinal TCRalpha and TCRbeta repertoire sequencing tracked T-cell clones expanding and contracting after mild COVID-19 in two donors. Two young, previously healthy adult volunteers made up the cohort, one male and one female.

V ends up 2 bases short and J 2 bases short, with an unmatched junction base count of 5. The cysteine opens and the phenylalanine closes a CDR3 of 15 amino acids. Solely the CDR3 DNA is kept, with 45 bases framed from the first base. Via the germline V gene, CDR1 is SGHDT and CDR2 YYEEEE. Ficoll-Paque density gradient centrifugation was used to isolate PBMCs. TCRdb records Illumina NovaSeq 6000 as the sequencer. cDNA libraries for TCRalpha and TCRbeta were prepared by 5'RACE using constant-segment primers, with sample barcodes and unique molecular identifiers added. RNA was extracted from every sample with Trizol reagent. Amplification of the libraries took two PCR steps, and the second step added a second sample barcode plus Illumina TruSeq adapters. Libraries were sequenced on an Illumina NovaSeq with 2 x 150 bp paired-end reads. As for how the authors treated the data: With migec v1.2.7, reads were demultiplexed and then collapsed into UMI-guided consensus sequences. Using mixcr v2.1.11, UMI consensuses were aligned to TRA and TRB V and J templates and then assembled into clonotypes. Clonotypes were classified as expanded or contracted when called significant by both edgeR and NoisET, with noise models trained on biological replicates. edgeR calls used a false discovery rate-adjusted p below 0.01 and a log2 fold-change threshold of 1. As an exploratory analysis of dynamics, PCA with hierarchical clustering was applied to max-normalized trajectories of the 1000 most abundant clonotypes. The CD4 or CD8 phenotype of responding clones was assigned using the separately sequenced CD4+ and CD8+ repertoires. TCRdb trimmed the raw reads at Q25, called clones with MiXCR and kept productive beta chains. CDR3 protein duplicates are merged, each entry listing the most common genes and DNA. The V and J calls follow TCRdb's processing rather than the paper's. The sample contains about 470,000 distinct CDR3 sequences, nearly 25% of them found a single time. Around 12% of the sample is taken by the ten largest.

Beyond this particular receptor, the publication reports: Balanced CD4/CD8 phenotypes were observed for clones contracting from day 15 to 85, whereas a bias towards CD4+ was observed for a second wave of clones expanding from day 15 to 37. Contracting CD4+ clones were found mainly in CM and EM memory subsets, while CD8+ clones were enriched in EMRA. Some responding clones were detected in pre-infection memory, suggesting pre-existing cross-reactive memory T cells joined the SARS-CoV-2 response. The study included only two mild cases, and larger cohorts that include severe cases with pre-infection samples were judged to be necessary. The second-wave clones that peaked on day 37 were not confirmed to be SARS-CoV-2 specific.

This clonotype has only a few counts. This receptor's antigen is unknown. Base qualities were left out, and no much larger clone turns up one base away. Sequencing input: PBMCs or a T cell subset sorted from them (not recorded which). The clonotype originates from an adult woman who had mild COVID-19 (a few samples of this study predate the infection). The sample titles of this study are shuffled in the database, so cell type and time point are left out; the donor was told from shared clones. The chain employs TRBV5-6 and TRBJ2-3, with 7 bases aligning to TRBD2. The CDR3 protein sequence reads: CASSFQREITDTQYF. The DNA is TGTGCCAGCAGCTTTCAGCGGGAAATCACAGATACGCAGTATTTT.